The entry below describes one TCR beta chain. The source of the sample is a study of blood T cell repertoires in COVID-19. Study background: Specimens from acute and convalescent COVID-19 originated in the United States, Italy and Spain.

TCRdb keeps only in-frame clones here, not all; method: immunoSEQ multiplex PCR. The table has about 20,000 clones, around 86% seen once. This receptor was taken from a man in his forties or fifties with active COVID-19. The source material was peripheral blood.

CDR3 sequence: CSGGDYYNEQFF. The CDR3 nucleotides read TGCAGCGGGGGGGACTACTACAATGAGCAGTTCTTC. This sequence joins TRBV29-1 and TRBJ2-1; 7 nucleotides match TRBD2. J was trimmed by 3 bases and V by 7 bases; bases with no gene match: 3. The CDR3 runs 12 residues. Germline lookup yields CDR1 SQVTM and CDR2 ANQGSEA.